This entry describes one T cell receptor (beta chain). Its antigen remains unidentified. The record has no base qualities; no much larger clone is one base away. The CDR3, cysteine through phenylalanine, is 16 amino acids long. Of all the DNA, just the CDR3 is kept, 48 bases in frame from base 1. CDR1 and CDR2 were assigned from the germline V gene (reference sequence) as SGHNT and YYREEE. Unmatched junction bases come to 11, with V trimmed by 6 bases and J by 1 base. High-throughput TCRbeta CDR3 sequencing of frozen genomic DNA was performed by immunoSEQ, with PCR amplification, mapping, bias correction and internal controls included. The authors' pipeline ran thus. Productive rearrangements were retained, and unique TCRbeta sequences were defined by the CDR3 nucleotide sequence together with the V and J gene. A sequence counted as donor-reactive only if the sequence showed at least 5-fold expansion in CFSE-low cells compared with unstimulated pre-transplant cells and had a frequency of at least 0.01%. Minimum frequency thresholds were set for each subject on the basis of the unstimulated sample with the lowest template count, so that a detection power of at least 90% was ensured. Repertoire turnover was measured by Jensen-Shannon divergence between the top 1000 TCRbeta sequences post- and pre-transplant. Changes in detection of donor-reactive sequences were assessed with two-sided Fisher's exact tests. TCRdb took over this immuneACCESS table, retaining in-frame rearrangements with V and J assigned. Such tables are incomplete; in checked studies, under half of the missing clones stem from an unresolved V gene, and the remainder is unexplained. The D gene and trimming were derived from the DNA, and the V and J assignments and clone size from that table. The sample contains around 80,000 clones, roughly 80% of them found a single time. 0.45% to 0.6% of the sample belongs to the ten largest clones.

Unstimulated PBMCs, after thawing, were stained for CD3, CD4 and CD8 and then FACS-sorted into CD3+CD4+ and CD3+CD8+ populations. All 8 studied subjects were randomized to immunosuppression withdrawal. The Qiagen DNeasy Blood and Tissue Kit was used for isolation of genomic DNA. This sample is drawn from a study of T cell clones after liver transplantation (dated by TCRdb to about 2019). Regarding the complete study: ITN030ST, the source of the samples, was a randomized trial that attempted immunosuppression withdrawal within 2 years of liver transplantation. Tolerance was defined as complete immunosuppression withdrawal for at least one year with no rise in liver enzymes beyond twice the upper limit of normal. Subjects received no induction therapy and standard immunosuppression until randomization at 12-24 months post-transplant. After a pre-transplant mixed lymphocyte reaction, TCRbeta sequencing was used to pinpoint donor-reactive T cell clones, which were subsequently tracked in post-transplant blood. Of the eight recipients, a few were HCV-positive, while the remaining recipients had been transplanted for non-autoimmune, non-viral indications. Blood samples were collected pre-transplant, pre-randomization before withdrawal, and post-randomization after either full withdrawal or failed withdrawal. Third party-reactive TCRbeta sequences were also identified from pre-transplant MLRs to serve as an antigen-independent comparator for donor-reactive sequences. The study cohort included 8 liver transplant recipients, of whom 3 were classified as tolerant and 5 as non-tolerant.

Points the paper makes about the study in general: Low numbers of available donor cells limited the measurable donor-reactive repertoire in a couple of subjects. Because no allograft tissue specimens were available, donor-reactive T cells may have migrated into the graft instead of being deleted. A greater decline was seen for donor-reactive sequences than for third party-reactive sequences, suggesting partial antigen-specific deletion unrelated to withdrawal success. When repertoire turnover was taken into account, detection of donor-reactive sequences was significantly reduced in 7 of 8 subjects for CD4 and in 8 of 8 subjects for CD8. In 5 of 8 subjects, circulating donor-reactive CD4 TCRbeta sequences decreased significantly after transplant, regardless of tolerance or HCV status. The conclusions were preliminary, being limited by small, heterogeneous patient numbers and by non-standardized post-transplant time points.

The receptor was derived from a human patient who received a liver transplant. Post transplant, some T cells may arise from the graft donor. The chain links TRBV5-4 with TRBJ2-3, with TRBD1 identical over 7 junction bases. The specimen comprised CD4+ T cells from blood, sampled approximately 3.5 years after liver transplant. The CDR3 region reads CASTPTGTAGTDTQYF. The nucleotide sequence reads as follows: TGTGCCAGCACCCCGACCGGGACAGCGGGCACAGATACGCAGTATTTT.